These 25 T cell receptor beta chains came from one sample sequenced in a study of blood T cell repertoires in COVID-19. Assay used: immunoSEQ multiplex PCR; TCRdb lists only in-frame clones, some missing. The sample has approximately 110,000 clones, more than 80% seen once. Sequenced input: peripheral blood. Receptor source: a human donor in a cohort sampled during active COVID-19.

As regards this clone: Other DNA sequences in this specimen translate into the identical CDR3. This chain uses TRBV18 with TRBJ1-2, with 7 bases identical to TRBD1. In germline, CDR1 is KGHSH, CDR2 LQKENI. Trimming at V came to 3 bases and at J to 2 bases, leaving 0 bases not matched to a gene. The CDR3 loop spans 13 amino acids. The CDR3 reads CASSPDRNYGYTF. The DNA of the CDR3 is TGTGCCAGCTCACCGGACAGGAACTATGGCTACACCTTC. The entire variable domain, with the rest obtained from reference TRBV18 and TRBJ1-2, is as follows: NAGVMQNPRHLVRRRGQEARLRCSPMKGHSHVYWYRQLPEEGLKFMVYLQKENIIDESGMPKERFSAEFPKEGPSILRIQQVVRGDSAAYFCASSPDRNYGYTFGSGTRLTVV.

This rearrangement joins TRBV10-2 to TRBJ1-6, with 7 bases matching TRBD1. CDR1 WSHSY and CDR2 SAAADI come from the germline V gene. V shed 8 bases and J 7 bases; nucleotides not matched to a gene: 5. The CDR3 length is 13 residues. The CDR3 region has the DNA TGCGCCAGCCGACAGGGCGGGAATTCACCCCTCCACTTT. This gives the protein CASRQGGNSPLHF.

This chain joins TRBV14 and TRBJ2-5, with a tentative D call TRBD2 (5 bases). The germline CDR1 and CDR2 sequences are SGHDN and FVKESK. V was shortened by 1 base and J by 7 bases, with 10 bases between the two germline ends. This CDR3 has 13 amino acids. CDR3 coding DNA: TGTGCCAGCAGCCAAGGTAGGAGCGGGACCCAGTACTTC. Its protein product is CASSQGRSGTQYF.

The count of this clone is one. The V and J genes are TRBV5-1 and TRBJ1-4; D possibly corresponds to TRBD1 (5 bases). Germline V gene sequence: CDR1 SGHRS, CDR2 YFSETQ. The CDR3 is 15 amino acids. The V and J ends lost 3 bases and 7 bases respectively, with 16 bases between them. The CDR3 loop is CASSSGRGTGEKLFF. CDR3 DNA sequence: TGCGCCAGCAGCTCGGGGCGGGGGACGGGTGAAAAACTGTTTTTT. Variable domain in full (rest from reference TRBV5-1 and TRBJ1-4): KAGVTQTPRYLIKTRGQQVTLSCSPISGHRSVSWYQQTPGQGLQFLFEYFSETQRNKGNFPGRFSGRQFSNSRSEMNVSTLELGDSALYLCASSSGRGTGEKLFFGSGTQLSVL.

This sequence joins TRBV7-2 and TRBJ1-1; TRBD1 is a possible D gene (5 bases). The CDR3 consists of 16 residues. V gave up 2 bases and J gave up 1 base, with 14 bases separating them. Germline V gives CDR1 SGHTA, CDR2 FQGNSA. Here the CDR3 DNA reads TGTGCCAGCAGCTTATTGGGGCGGTCTTGGAACACTGAAGCTTTCTTT. Amino acids: CASSLLGRSWNTEAFF.

The V gene is TRBV9, the J gene TRBJ2-1; perhaps TRBD2 as D (6 bases). V dropped 7 bases and J dropped 5 bases, with 16 bases sitting between them. Germline V CDR1 and CDR2: SGDLS, YYNGEE. The CDR3 has 14 amino acids. The CDR3 DNA sequence: TGTGCCAGCGGGCGGGGTCCCCATAACAATGAGCAGTTCTTC. This translates into CASGRGPHNNEQFF.

The J gene is TRBJ2-1, the V gene TRBV5-8; the D gene is possibly TRBD2 (7 bases). The V and J ends lost 7 bases and 0 bases respectively, with 14 bases between them. Germline V lookup: CDR1 SGHTS, CDR2 YDEGEE. The CDR3 is 15 residues long. The CDR3 DNA follows: TGTGCCAGCGGCCGCGGGGGCCTCTCCTACAATGAGCAGTTCTTC. Translated: CASGRGGLSYNEQFF.

This chain connects TRBV29-1 to TRBJ1-1; D not resolved. CDR3 length: 13 amino acids. CDR1 and CDR2 (germline): SQVTM, ANQGSEA. V was trimmed by 8 bases and J by 5 bases, leaving 18 bases between them. For the CDR3, the DNA is TGCAGCTCTCGGGAGGGTTCGGGAACTGAAGCTTTCTTT. This translates into CSSREGSGTEAFF.

V usage is TRBV2 and J usage is TRBJ2-5, with 12 bases identical to TRBD2. The germline gives CDR1 SNHLY, CDR2 FYNNEI. CDR3 length: 16 residues. V shed 4 bases, J shed 3 bases, and the junction held 6 bases outside the gene matches. CDR3 nucleotide sequence: TGTGCCAGCAGTGCTCCTAGCGGGAGGGGGGAAGAGACCCAGTACTTC. Translation: CASSAPSGRGEETQYF.

In this sample, this clone turned up a few times. The chain joins TRBV27 to TRBJ2-1; a weak D match, TRBD2 (6 bases). The CDR3 is made up of 13 amino acids. Per the germline V gene, CDR1 is MNHEY and CDR2 is SMNVEV (reference sequence). Trimming left V 8 bases short and J 9 bases short, with 17 bases between. DNA for the CDR3: TGTGCCAGCGGGCGGGGTAGCCGGAGTGAGCAGTTCTTC. It specifies CASGRGSRSEQFF.

This chain links TRBV15 with TRBJ1-1, with D perhaps matching TRBD1 (5 bases). This CDR3 region has 13 residues. The germline V gene has CDR1 LNHNV and CDR2 YYDKDF (reference sequence). V lost 10 bases and J 1 base, leaving 13 bases between the germline ends. The CDR3 loop is CAIDSGENTEAFF. CDR3 DNA: TGTGCCATAGATTCGGGGGAGAACACTGAAGCTTTCTTT.

The rearrangement joins TRBV9 to TRBJ2-1; tentative D call: TRBD1 (7 bases). The CDR3 extends over 15 amino acids. Trimming took off 6 bases at V and 7 bases at J, with 20 bases between the two ends. Germline V gene data show CDR1 as SGDLS and CDR2 as YYNGEE. The CDR3 here is CASTLFGQAGNEQFF. In nucleotides, the CDR3 is TGTGCCAGCACCCTATTTGGACAGGCGGGGAATGAGCAGTTCTTC.

This rearrangement joins TRBV19 to TRBJ2-7, with D possibly TRBD1 on 7 matching bases. The CDR3 length is 12 residues. Germline assignment: CDR1 LNHDA and CDR2 SQIVND (reference sequence). V dropped 5 bases and J dropped 5 bases, with 10 bases sitting between them. The chain's CDR3 is CASSVRGDEQYF. The CDR3 region has the DNA TGTGCCAGTAGTGTCAGGGGGGACGAGCAGTACTTC.

The chain joins TRBV5-6 to TRBJ1-5; 8 bases agree with TRBD1. The ends lost 2 bases at V and 2 bases at J; junction bases unmatched: 6. The germline gives CDR1 SGHDT, CDR2 YYEEEE. The CDR3 runs to 16 residues. Here the CDR3 reads CASSLYPGQGNQPQHF. The CDR3, as DNA: TGTGCCAGCAGCTTATACCCGGGACAGGGCAATCAGCCCCAGCATTTT.

The CDR3 nucleotides are TGTGCCAGCAGCTATGCTCAAGCGGGAGCCGGCGAGCAGTACTTC. It yields the protein CASSYAQAGAGEQYF. The chain employs TRBV7-9 and TRBJ2-7; TRBD2 matches at 8 bases. Trimming cost V 4 bases and J 6 bases; bases outside gene matches: 11. This CDR3 contains 15 residues. Germline-derived CDR1 and CDR2 are SEHNR and FQNEAQ (reference sequence).

This chain connects TRBV24-1 to TRBJ2-1, with D tentatively TRBD2 (6 bases). Trimming removed 4 bases from V and 1 base from J, with 16 bases in between. The CDR3 consists of 17 residues. Germline loops: CDR1 KGHDR, CDR2 SFDVKD. The CDR3 here is CATSDPQRAGSYNEQFF. CDR3 DNA sequence: TGTGCCACCAGTGACCCCCAAAGGGCGGGGTCCTACAATGAGCAGTTCTTC.

The CDR3 DNA reads as TGCGCCAGCAGCCAAGGGAACAGGGTGCAAGAGACCCAGTACTTC. Its translation: CASSQGNRVQETQYF. The chain couples TRBV4-1 to TRBJ2-5; D perhaps matches TRBD1 (6 bases). Germline CDR1 is MGHRA and CDR2 is YSYEKL. The CDR3 extends over 15 amino acids. V was shortened by 1 base and J by 2 bases, with 11 bases between the two germline ends.

The chain links TRBV7-8 to TRBJ1-1, with TRBD1 identical over 7 bases. CDR1 and CDR2 (germline): SGHVS, FQNEAQ. J was trimmed by 2 bases and V by 5 bases; bases with no gene match: 8. CDR3 length equals 15 residues. In DNA form, the CDR3 reads TGTGCCAGCAGCACCTGGACAGGTATCAACACTGAAGCTTTCTTT. Encoded protein: CASSTWTGINTEAFF. Full variable domain (outside the CDR3, taken from reference TRBV7-8 and TRBJ1-1): GAGVSQSPRYKVAKRGQDVALRCDPISGHVSLFWYQQALGQGPEFLTYFQNEAQLDKSGLPSDRFFAERPEGSVSTLKIQRTQQEDSAVYLCASSTWTGINTEAFFGQGTRLTVV.

V and J are TRBV19 and TRBJ1-5; 10 nucleotides match TRBD1. Germline lookup yields CDR1 LNHDA and CDR2 SQIVND (reference sequence). V was clipped by 11 bases and J by 4 bases; unmatched bases: 8. The CDR3 contains 14 residues. The CDR3 reads CASRRGQGNQPQHF. The DNA for the CDR3 is TGTGCCTCAAGGCGGGGACAGGGGAATCAGCCCCAGCATTTT.

The V call is TRBV4-3, the J call TRBJ1-2, with 7 bases identical to TRBD1. Germline V gene lookup returns CDR1 LGHNA and CDR2 YSLEER. The CDR3 loop spans 16 amino acids. V shed 0 bases, J shed 2 bases, and the junction held 6 bases outside the gene matches. CDR3 DNA sequence: TGCGCCAGCAGCCAAGATCAGGGACAGTCAAACTATGGCTACACCTTC. Its protein product is CASSQDQGQSNYGYTF.

V gene TRBV6-6 combines with J gene TRBJ1-1, with TRBD1 matching over 12 bases. With 5 bases clipped from V and 2 bases from J, the junction kept 9 bases outside the gene matches. CDR3 length equals 17 residues. Germline loops: CDR1 MNHNY, CDR2 SVGAGI (reference sequence). CDR3: CASSQPGQGAFNTEAFF. The DNA for the CDR3 is TGTGCCAGCAGTCAACCGGGACAGGGGGCGTTCAACACTGAAGCTTTCTTT.

The chain employs TRBV19 and TRBJ1-2; 7 bases line up with TRBD1. V was clipped by 3 bases and J by 4 bases; unmatched bases: 8. Germline V lookup: CDR1 LNHDA, CDR2 SQIVND (reference sequence). CDR3 size: 15 residues. CDR3 DNA: TGTGCCAGTAGTATCGACAGGGTAAGGACCTATGGCTACACCTTC. Its protein is CASSIDRVRTYGYTF.

The chain links TRBV2 to TRBJ1-1, with D perhaps TRBD1 (6 bases). Trimming left V 5 bases short and J 0 bases short, with 13 bases between. Per germline, CDR1 SNHLY and CDR2 FYNNEI. This CDR3 has 15 amino acids. CDR3 in DNA: TGTGCCAGCAGTCCAGGGGCCCCACTGAACACTGAAGCTTTCTTT. Amino acid sequence: CASSPGAPLNTEAFF. Using reference TRBV2 and TRBJ1-1 for the parts outside the CDR3, the full variable domain is EPEVTQTPSHQVTQMGQEVILRCVPISNHLYFYWYRQILGQKVEFLVSFYNNEISEKSEIFDDQFSVERPDGSNFTLKIRSTKLEDSAMYFCASSPGAPLNTEAFFGQGTRLTVV.

V usage is TRBV2 and J usage is TRBJ1-5; 8 positions match TRBD1. The trim removed 5 bases at V and 2 bases at J, leaving 5 bases unmatched. CDR3 size: 15 residues. The V gene's germline CDR1 is SNHLY and CDR2 FYNNEI. The CDR3 here is CASSTDRGGNQPQHF. In nucleotides, the CDR3 is TGTGCCAGCAGTACTGACAGGGGTGGCAATCAGCCCCAGCATTTT. Supplemented by reference TRBV2 and TRBJ1-5, the full variable domain reads EPEVTQTPSHQVTQMGQEVILRCVPISNHLYFYWYRQILGQKVEFLVSFYNNEISEKSEIFDDQFSVERPDGSNFTLKIRSTKLEDSAMYFCASSTDRGGNQPQHFGDGTRLSIL.

The rearrangement links TRBV4-1 to TRBJ2-3, with TRBD2 matching over 8 bases. The CDR3 runs to 17 residues. The junction had 10 bases not matched to a gene; V was cut back by 0 bases and J by 5 bases. Germline V gives CDR1 MGHRA, CDR2 YSYEKL. For the CDR3, the DNA is TGCGCCAGCAGCCAAGATGGAGGAGGGGCGGGAGGAGATACGCAGTATTTT. Translated, it gives CASSQDGGGAGGDTQYF.